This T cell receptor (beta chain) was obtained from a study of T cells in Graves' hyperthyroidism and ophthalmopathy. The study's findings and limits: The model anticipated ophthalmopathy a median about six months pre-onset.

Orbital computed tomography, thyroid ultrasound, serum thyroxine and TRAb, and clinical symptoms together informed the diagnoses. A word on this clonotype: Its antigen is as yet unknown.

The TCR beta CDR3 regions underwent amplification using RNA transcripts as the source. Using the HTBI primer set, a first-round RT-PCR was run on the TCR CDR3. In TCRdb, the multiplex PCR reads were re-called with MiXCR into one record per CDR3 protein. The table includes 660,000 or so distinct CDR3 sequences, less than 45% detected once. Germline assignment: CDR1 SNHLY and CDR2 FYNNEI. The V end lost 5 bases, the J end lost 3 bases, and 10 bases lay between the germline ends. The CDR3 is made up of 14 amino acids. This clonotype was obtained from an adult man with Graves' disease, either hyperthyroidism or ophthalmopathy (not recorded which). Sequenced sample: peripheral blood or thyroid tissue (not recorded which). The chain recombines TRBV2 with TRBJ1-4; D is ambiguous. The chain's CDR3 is CASSRAVANEKLFF. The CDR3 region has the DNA TGTGCCAGCAGTAGGGCCGTGGCTAATGAAAAACTGTTTTTT.